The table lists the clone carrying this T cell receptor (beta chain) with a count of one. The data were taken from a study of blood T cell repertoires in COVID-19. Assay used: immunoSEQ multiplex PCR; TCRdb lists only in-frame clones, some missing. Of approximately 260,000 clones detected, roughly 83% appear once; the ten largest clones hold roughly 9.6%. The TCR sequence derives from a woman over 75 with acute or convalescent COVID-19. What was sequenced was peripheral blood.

As DNA, the CDR3 is TGTGCCAGCAGTCCCCGGACTAGCGGCTACGAGCAGTACTTC. Translating it yields CASSPRTSGYEQYF. This chain connects TRBV6-5 to TRBJ2-7, with 10 bases identical to TRBD2. Per germline, CDR1 MNHEY and CDR2 SVGAGI. V dropped 5 bases and J dropped 3; count of bases not matched to a gene: 4. The CDR3 runs to 14 residues.